The entry below gives a single T cell receptor beta chain sequence along with its context. TCRdb called the 5' RACE reads again in MiXCR, with one record for every CDR3 protein. The sample lists hundreds of thousands of distinct CDR3 sequences, less than 25% seen once, with roughly 3% in the top ten. This sample is part of a study of identical twins. Trimming left V 2 bases short and J 2 bases short, with 10 bases between. This CDR3 spans 15 amino acids. Germline V gene lookup returns CDR1 SGHAT and CDR2 FQNNGV. The same data also contributed to another study, on T cells expressing NK-cell markers. That source notes: In several experiments, sorting was restricted to alpha-beta TCR T cells by an anti-gamma-delta TCR antibody. Whether expanded NKG2C+ T cell clones recognized HCMV stayed uncertain.

The sequence was obtained from a woman between 18 and 30 years old in good health. Sequencing was carried out using CD4+ T cells sorted from blood. The chain recombines TRBV11-2 with TRBJ2-1; tentatively, D is TRBD1 or TRBD2 (6 bases each). CDR3: CASSLLGGAYNEQFF. The CDR3 bases are TGTGCCAGCAGCTTATTGGGGGGCGCCTACAATGAGCAGTTCTTC.